A selection of T cell receptor beta chains follows, all from one sample in a study of T cell responses to AZD1222 COVID-19 vaccine. Sequencing used immunoSEQ multiplex PCR; TCRdb keeps in-frame clones, though not all of them. The sample contains around 84,000 clones, approximately 90% of which appear only once. The input for sequencing was peripheral blood, taken on day 0 of MenACWY control vaccination. The receptors shown here come from an adult in good health. CDR3s include the opening cysteine and the closing phenylalanine or tryptophan. D genes are given only for firm matches. Not all rows give a size; the values are once, few, many and, for expanded clones, a class.

v_gene,d_gene,abundance,j_gene,CDR3aa,CDR3nt
TRBV2,NA,few,TRBJ1-4,CASRAAEKLFF,TGTGCCAGCAGGGCGGCGGAAAAACTGTTTTTT
TRBV6-2/TRBV6-3,TRBD1,NA,TRBJ2-4,CASSYSTGTDLNIQYF,TGTGCCAGCAGTTACTCCACCGGGACAGACCTAAACATTCAGTACTTC
TRBV30,TRBD1,NA,TRBJ1-6,CAWGDRGPLHF,TGTGCCTGGGGGGACAGGGGGCCCCTCCACTTT
TRBV6-5,NA,NA,TRBJ1-2,CASRVREAFGYTF,TGTGCCAGCAGAGTAAGGGAGGCGTTTGGCTACACCTTC
TRBV11-3,NA,NA,TRBJ1-4,CASSLVFSGHEKLFF,TGTGCCAGCAGCTTAGTATTCAGCGGTCATGAAAAACTGTTTTTT
TRBV9,NA,NA,TRBJ2-2,CASSVVRDTGELFF,TGTGCCAGCAGCGTAGTCAGGGACACCGGGGAGCTGTTTTTT
TRBV10-3,NA,NA,TRBJ1-1,CAISDRRRNTEAFF,TGTGCCATCAGTGATAGGAGGCGGAACACTGAAGCTTTCTTT
TRBV5-4,NA,NA,TRBJ2-2,CASSPGVTGNTGELFF,TGTGCCAGCAGCCCCGGGGTGACAGGGAACACCGGGGAGCTGTTTTTT
TRBV5-6,NA,NA,TRBJ2-1,CASSLMGLSYNEQFF,TGTGCCAGCAGCCTAATGGGCCTCTCCTACAATGAGCAGTTCTTC
TRBV10-3,NA,NA,TRBJ2-3,CAISESTDTQYF,TGTGCCATCAGTGAAAGTACAGATACGCAGTATTTT
TRBV6-6,NA,NA,TRBJ2-7,CASREDSPDEQYF,TGTGCCAGCAGGGAGGACAGTCCCGACGAGCAGTACTTC
TRBV24-1,TRBD1,NA,TRBJ1-2,CATRGTGTGGVDGYTF,TGTGCCACCAGAGGAACCGGGACAGGGGGCGTCGATGGCTACACCTTC
TRBV28,NA,NA,TRBJ2-2,CASLRGGVGELFF,TGTGCCAGCCTTAGAGGGGGGGTCGGGGAGCTGTTTTTT
TRBV18,NA,NA,TRBJ2-5,CASSPRRANNQETQYF,TGTGCCAGCTCACCCAGACGGGCCAACAATCAAGAGACCCAGTACTTC
TRBV29-1,NA,NA,TRBJ2-7,CSVAWVPGDEQYF,TGCAGCGTTGCGTGGGTGCCTGGGGACGAGCAGTACTTC
TRBV12-3/TRBV12-4,TRBD1,NA,TRBJ1-2,CASRGTGFSGYTF,TGTGCCAGCAGAGGGACAGGGTTTAGTGGCTACACCTTC
TRBV7-6,NA,NA,TRBJ2-7,CASSLESWAAYEQYF,TGTGCCAGCAGCTTAGAGTCCTGGGCTGCCTACGAGCAGTACTTC
TRBV2,NA,NA,TRBJ2-7,CALKGGEQYF,TGTGCCCTAAAGGGTGGCGAGCAGTACTTC
TRBV7-2,TRBD2,NA,TRBJ2-3,CASSRGLAGSTDTQYF,TGTGCCAGCAGTAGAGGACTAGCGGGGAGCACAGATACGCAGTATTTT
TRBV11-3,NA,NA,TRBJ2-1,CASSLSPAAGYNEQFF,TGTGCCAGCAGCTTAAGCCCAGCAGCAGGCTACAATGAGCAGTTCTTC
TRBV6-5,NA,NA,TRBJ1-5,CASSYSFENQPQHF,TGTGCCAGCAGTTACTCTTTCGAAAATCAGCCCCAGCATTTT
TRBV11-2,NA,NA,TRBJ1-3,CASSPFRDPGNTIYF,TGTGCCAGCAGCCCTTTCAGGGACCCTGGAAACACCATATATTTT
TRBV7-9,NA,NA,TRBJ2-3,CASSLGQAENSQYF,TGTGCCAGCAGCTTAGGACAGGCAGAGAATTCGCAGTATTTT
TRBV7-2,NA,once,TRBJ1-5,CASSFREDQPQHF,TGTGCCAGCAGCTTTCGCGAGGATCAGCCCCAGCATTTT
TRBV7-3,NA,NA,TRBJ2-1,CASSLFGLGVREQFF,TGTGCCAGCAGCTTATTCGGGCTCGGAGTGAGGGAGCAGTTCTTC
TRBV7-2,NA,NA,TRBJ1-5,CASSPFGGIGQPQHF,TGTGCCAGCAGCCCCTTTGGGGGGATTGGTCAGCCCCAGCATTTT
TRBV25-1,NA,NA,TRBJ1-4,CASSEGGPATNEKLFF,TGTGCCAGCAGTGAAGGAGGGCCCGCAACTAATGAAAAACTGTTTTTT
TRBV2,NA,NA,TRBJ2-1,CASYPPGPGNEQFF,TGTGCCAGCTACCCGCCGGGCCCAGGGAATGAGCAGTTCTTC
TRBV6-5,NA,NA,TRBJ2-1,CASSYEVGYNEQFF,TGTGCCAGCAGTTACGAGGTGGGATACAATGAGCAGTTCTTC
TRBV14,NA,NA,TRBJ1-1,CASSRTDLVTEAFF,TGTGCCAGCAGTCGGACGGATCTAGTGACTGAAGCTTTCTTT
TRBV9,NA,NA,TRBJ2-1,CASSGDSNSYNEQFF,TGTGCCAGCAGTGGCGACAGTAACTCCTACAATGAGCAGTTCTTC
TRBV10-3,TRBD2,once,TRBJ2-7,CATLGTSGAYEQYF,TGTGCCACGCTCGGGACTAGCGGGGCCTACGAGCAGTACTTC
TRBV7-9,NA,NA,TRBJ2-3,CAPGGISDTQYF,TGTGCCCCGGGCGGGATCTCAGATACGCAGTATTTT
TRBV7-2,NA,NA,TRBJ2-5,CASSLGVILQETQYF,TGTGCCAGCAGCTTAGGAGTTATTTTGCAAGAGACCCAGTACTTC
TRBV6-4,TRBD2,NA,TRBJ2-3,CASSLAGGPGTDTQYF,TGTGCCAGCAGCCTAGCGGGAGGGCCCGGGACAGATACGCAGTATTTT
TRBV28,NA,NA,TRBJ1-4,CASKLGHEKLFF,TGTGCCAGCAAATTGGGGCATGAAAAACTGTTTTTT
TRBV6-2/TRBV6-3,NA,NA,TRBJ1-3,CASSYSNLRNTIYF,TGTGCCAGCAGTTACTCGAACTTAAGGAACACCATATATTTT
TRBV5-1,NA,NA,TRBJ2-7,CASSLHLTQKYEQYF,TGCGCCAGCAGCTTGCACCTGACACAAAAATACGAGCAGTACTTC
TRBV6-5,TRBD1,NA,TRBJ2-2,CASVGGPGELFF,TGTGCCAGCGTAGGGGGCCCCGGGGAGCTGTTTTTT
TRBV29-1,NA,once,TRBJ2-1,CSVEDRWTEATFEQFF,TGCAGCGTTGAAGATCGTTGGACAGAGGCTACTTTTGAGCAGTTCTTC
TRBV5-1,NA,few,TRBJ2-7,CASSLLPESYEQYF,TGCGCCAGCAGCTTGCTGCCAGAATCCTACGAGCAGTACTTC
TRBV7-3,TRBD2,NA,TRBJ2-5,CASSLSGGAGETQYF,TGTGCCAGCAGCTTAAGCGGGGGGGCTGGAGAGACCCAGTACTTC